The clone carrying this T cell receptor beta chain appeared a single time. Sequencing was performed with immunoSEQ multiplex PCR; in TCRdb, only in-frame clones are kept and a portion is missing. The table has 150,000 to 200,000 clones, roughly 91% seen once. The V gene end was trimmed by 6 bases and the J gene end by 7 bases; junction bases not matched to a gene: 4. The CDR3 is made up of 12 amino acids. Looked up from germline, CDR1 is MNHEY and CDR2 is SVGAGI. This record comes from a study of control samples from healthy donors and cancer patients. The chain recombines TRBV6-5 with TRBJ1-2; TRBD1 agrees at 8 bases. Source material: blood. The sequence derives from a man aged 18-30 years in good health. The CDR3 DNA sequence: TGTGCCAGCAGCCAGGGGGCGCTTGGCTACACCTTC. This sequence encodes CASSQGALGYTF.